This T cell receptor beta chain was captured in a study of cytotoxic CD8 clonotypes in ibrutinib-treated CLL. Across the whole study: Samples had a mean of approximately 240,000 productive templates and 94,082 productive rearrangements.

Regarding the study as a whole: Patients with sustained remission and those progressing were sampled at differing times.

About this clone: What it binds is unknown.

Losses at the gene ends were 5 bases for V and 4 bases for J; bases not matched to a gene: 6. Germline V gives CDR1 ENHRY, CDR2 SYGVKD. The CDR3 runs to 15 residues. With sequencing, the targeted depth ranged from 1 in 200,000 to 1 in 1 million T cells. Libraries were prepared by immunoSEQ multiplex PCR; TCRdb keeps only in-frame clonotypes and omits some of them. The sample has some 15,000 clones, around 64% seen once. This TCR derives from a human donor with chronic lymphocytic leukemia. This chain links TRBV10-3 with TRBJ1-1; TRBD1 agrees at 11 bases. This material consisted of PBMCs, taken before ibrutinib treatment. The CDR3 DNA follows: TGTGCCATCAGTCAGAGGGGGACAGGGGGCACTGAAGCTTTCTTT. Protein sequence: CAISQRGTGGTEAFF.